The 24 T cell receptor beta chains presented below share a single source sample, sequenced in a study of blood T cell repertoires in COVID-19. Assay: immunoSEQ multiplex PCR; the TCRdb copy retains only in-frame clones and omits some. The sample yields about 300,000 clones, 65% to 85% seen once. Sequenced input: peripheral blood. These TCRs come from a woman aged 45 to 65 with acute or convalescent COVID-19.

V gene TRBV5-1 combines with J gene TRBJ1-6, with 7 nucleotides matching TRBD1. After removal of 4 bases from V and 8 bases from J, the junction contained 6 bases not matched to a gene. Germline values: CDR1 SGHRS, CDR2 YFSETQ. The CDR3 runs 14 residues. In DNA, the CDR3 is TGCGCCAGCAGCCCAGGGGACAGCTATTCACCCCTCCACTTT. Residues: CASSPGDSYSPLHF.

This chain connects TRBV6-5 to TRBJ2-3; a weak D match, TRBD2 (5 bases). From germline, CDR1 is MNHEY and CDR2 SVGAGI. The CDR3 has 12 amino acids. V lost 5 bases and J lost 4, with 7 bases in between. The CDR3 reads CASSPGADTQYF. The DNA of the CDR3 is TGTGCCAGCAGTCCCGGGGCAGATACGCAGTATTTT.

This chain joins TRBV10-1 and TRBJ1-1; perhaps TRBD1 as D (6 bases). Per germline, CDR1 WNHNN and CDR2 SYGVQD (reference sequence). The CDR3 runs 13 residues. V was clipped by 5 bases and J by 2 bases, with 9 bases between them. In DNA, the CDR3 is TGCGCCAGCAGTACAGGGCGTAACACTGAAGCTTTCTTT. It encodes CASSTGRNTEAFF.

The DNA of the CDR3 is TGTGCCAGCAGTTCTCTGACTAGCGGGAGGCCCGTCAATGAGCAGTTCTTC. This codes for CASSSLTSGRPVNEQFF. This rearrangement joins TRBV6-2 or TRBV6-3 to TRBJ2-1; 13 nucleotides agree with TRBD2. The J segment lost 6 bases and the V segment lost 4 bases, leaving 9 bases of the junction unmatched. The CDR3 covers 17 residues. Germline V lookup: CDR1 MNHEY, CDR2 SVGEGT.

The genes are TRBV2 and TRBJ2-1; D is unresolved. Germline V lookup: CDR1 SNHLY, CDR2 FYNNEI. There are 14 residues in the CDR3. The V end lost 3 bases, the J end lost 10 bases, and 16 bases lay between the germline ends. The CDR3, as DNA: TGTGCCAGCAGTGATCCTTCACGTGAAGCCGAGCAGTTCTTC. It specifies CASSDPSREAEQFF. Drawing the rest from reference TRBV2 and TRBJ2-1, the complete variable domain is EPEVTQTPSHQVTQMGQEVILRCVPISNHLYFYWYRQILGQKVEFLVSFYNNEISEKSEIFDDQFSVERPDGSNFTLKIRSTKLEDSAMYFCASSDPSREAEQFFGPGTRLTVL.

CDR3 loop: CASSQDRQHYGYTF. CDR3 bases: TGTGCCAGCAGCCAAGATCGACAGCACTATGGCTACACCTTC. The V gene is TRBV14, the J gene TRBJ1-2, with a tentative D call TRBD1 (5 bases). The CDR3 totals 14 residues. Trimming cost V 0 bases and J 3 bases, with 8 bases left between them. In germline, CDR1 is SGHDN, CDR2 FVKESK. Based on the CDR3 plus reference TRBV14 and TRBJ1-2, the full variable domain is EAGVTQFPSHSVIEKGQTVTLRCDPISGHDNLYWYRRVMGKEIKFLLHFVKESKQDESGMPNNRFLAERTGGTYSTLKVQPAELEDSGVYFCASSQDRQHYGYTFGSGTRLTVV.

About this clone: This sample also contains other DNA sequences that code for the same CDR3. This chain connects TRBV11-3 to TRBJ2-1; D call uncertain. The CDR3 covers 11 residues. The ends were cut back, 4 bases at V and 7 bases at J, with 5 bases in the middle. In germline, CDR1 is SGHNT, CDR2 YENEEA. Written as DNA, the CDR3 is TGTGCCAGCAGCTCAGGAAATGAGCAGTTCTTC. Translation: CASSSGNEQFF.

This clone was observed a handful of times. The genes are TRBV27 and TRBJ2-2, with a tentative D call TRBD1 (6 bases). The CDR3 sequence is 17 residues long. Looked up from germline, CDR1 is MNHEY and CDR2 is SMNVEV (reference sequence). V gave up 8 bases and J gave up 1 base, with 20 bases separating them. CDR3 in amino acids: CASSPLGETGNTGELFF. The CDR3, as DNA: TGTGCCAGCTCCCCCCTAGGGGAGACAGGGAACACCGGGGAGCTGTTTTTT.

This chain uses TRBV6-5 with TRBJ1-1; D is unresolved. Trimming stripped 8 bases from V and 11 bases from J, with 18 bases between. The CDR3 runs to 12 residues. CDR1 MNHEY and CDR2 SVGAGI come from the germline V gene. CDR3 DNA sequence: TGTGCCAGCCGGCTAGCGAGATCCTGGGCTTTCTTT. Protein: CASRLARSWAFF.

The chain employs TRBV5-4 and TRBJ2-7; 8 bases line up with TRBD1. The length of the CDR3 is 14 residues. CDR1 is SGHNT, CDR2 YYREEE, per germline (reference sequence). Trimming took 4 bases from V and 6 from J; bases not matched to a gene: 9. The CDR3 coding sequence is TGTGCCAGCAGCCAGGGGGCAGGAGACAGCGAGCAGTACTTC. This codes for CASSQGAGDSEQYF.

The gene calls are TRBV18 and TRBJ2-7, with TRBD2 identical over 9 bases. Unmatched junction bases numbered 9, after V lost 6 bases and J lost 3 bases. The CDR3 loop spans 15 amino acids. Germline loops: CDR1 KGHSH, CDR2 LQKENI. For the CDR3, the DNA is TGTGCCAGCTCCTACTCGCGGGAGGGTTTCTACGAGCAGTACTTC. Translated, it gives CASSYSREGFYEQYF.

As concerns this clone: Other DNA sequences within the sample encode an identical CDR3. DNA for the CDR3: TGTGCCAGCTCACCCAGGGACAATGAGCAGTTCTTC. Protein: CASSPRDNEQFF. The chain is built from TRBV18 and TRBJ2-1; D possibly corresponds to TRBD1 (5 bases). In germline, CDR1 is KGHSH, CDR2 LQKENI. The length of the CDR3 is 12 residues. Trimming removed 3 bases at V and 5 bases at J, with 5 bases between.

This sequence joins TRBV19 and TRBJ1-5; D is unresolved. V was cut by 7 bases and J by 1 base, with 5 bases left in between. Germline CDR1 is LNHDA and CDR2 is SQIVND (reference sequence). The CDR3 spans 12 residues. The CDR3 DNA reads TGTGCCAGTAACCAGAGCAATCAGCCCCAGCATTTT. Amino acids: CASNQSNQPQHF.

This sequence joins TRBV13 and TRBJ2-3, with D hard to call. CDR1 is PRHDT, CDR2 FYEKMQ, per germline (reference sequence). Trimming pared 4 bases from V and 0 bases from J, leaving 11 bases between. The CDR3 consists of 15 residues. Here the CDR3 DNA reads TGTGCCAGCAGCTCGACTGTCCGTAGCACAGATACGCAGTATTTT. This gives the protein CASSSTVRSTDTQYF.

The rearrangement links TRBV6-5 to TRBJ1-4, with D perhaps matching TRBD1 (5 bases). There are 14 residues in the CDR3. The V end was cut by 4 bases, the J end by 5 bases, with 11 bases between. Germline V gene data show CDR1 as MNHEY and CDR2 as SVGAGI. CDR3 nucleotide sequence: TGTGCCAGCAGTTTGGCGACAGCAAATGAAAAACTGTTTTTT. This sequence encodes CASSLATANEKLFF.

The rearrangement joins TRBV6-5 to TRBJ2-1; a possible D gene is TRBD1 (6 bases). Germline V gene data show CDR1 as MNHEY and CDR2 as SVGAGI. The CDR3 runs 13 residues. Trimming shortened V by 6 bases and J by 8 bases, and 14 bases separated the two germline ends. The CDR3 region is CASRPPEGDEQFF. CDR3 sequence (DNA): TGTGCCAGCAGACCGCCTGAGGGGGATGAGCAGTTCTTC.

The V gene is TRBV3-1 (or the pseudogene TRBV3-2), the J gene TRBJ2-7, with 13 bases that match TRBD2. The CDR3 has 17 amino acids. Trimming cost V 3 bases and J 0 bases; bases outside gene matches: 5. The germline V gene has CDR1 LGHDT and CDR2 YNNKEL (reference sequence). The CDR3 sequence: CASSQGTSGIPSYEQYF. For the CDR3, the DNA is TGTGCCAGCAGCCAGGGGACTAGCGGGATCCCCTCCTACGAGCAGTACTTC.

This chain uses TRBV9 with TRBJ2-7, with 10 bases that match TRBD1. Per germline, CDR1 SGDLS and CDR2 YYNGEE. This CDR3 comprises 14 residues. J gave up 3 bases and V 2 bases, and 2 bases lay outside the gene matches. The CDR3 reads CASSVRTGGYEQYV. DNA for the CDR3: TGTGCCAGCAGCGTTCGGACAGGGGGCTACGAGCAGTACGTC.

The chain employs TRBV12-5 and TRBJ2-3; D is ambiguous. Trimming pared 6 bases from V and 4 bases from J, leaving 11 bases between. Germline CDR1 LGHNT, CDR2 FRNRAP. There are 13 residues in the CDR3. The CDR3 protein is CASGFQSADTQYF. The CDR3, as DNA: TGTGCTAGTGGCTTCCAAAGCGCAGATACGCAGTATTTT.

The V call is TRBV2, the J call TRBJ2-1, with 10 bases lining up with TRBD2. The CDR3 is 13 amino acids. The junction had 0 bases not matched to a gene; V was cut back by 4 bases and J by 6 bases. Germline V CDR1 and CDR2: SNHLY, FYNNEI. This chain's CDR3 is CASSGTSGNEQFF. CDR3 in DNA: TGTGCCAGCAGTGGGACTAGCGGCAATGAGCAGTTCTTC.

The rearrangement links TRBV4-1 to TRBJ1-2; TRBD1 agrees at 8 bases. CDR3 length equals 14 residues. Germline V CDR1 and CDR2: MGHRA, YSYEKL. Unmatched junction bases numbered 8, after V lost 6 bases and J lost 5 bases. In DNA form, the CDR3 reads TGCGCCAGCAGTCCATGGGGACAGGTTTATGGCTACACCTTC. Protein sequence: CASSPWGQVYGYTF.

The V and J genes are TRBV18 and TRBJ1-2; TRBD1 might be the D (5 bases). Germline CDR1 is KGHSH and CDR2 is LQKENI. The V and J ends lost 6 bases and 4 bases respectively, with 12 bases between them. This CDR3 is 13 amino acids long. The CDR3 DNA reads TGTGCCAGCTCCCCCCAGGGCGCCTATGGCTACACCTTC. It is translated as CASSPQGAYGYTF.

The chain links TRBV3-1 (or the pseudogene TRBV3-2) to TRBJ1-1; 7 positions agree with TRBD1. The germline CDR1 and CDR2 sequences are LGHDT and YNNKEL (reference sequence). The trim removed 0 bases at V and 8 bases at J, leaving 9 bases unmatched. The CDR3 contains 15 residues. This CDR3 reads CASSQDGTVGREAFF. CDR3 in DNA: TGTGCCAGCAGCCAAGATGGGACAGTGGGGAGGGAAGCTTTCTTT.

This clone was recorded once. The chain combines TRBV6-6 with TRBJ1-2; D is unclear. CDR1 MNHNY and CDR2 SVGAGI come from the germline V gene (reference sequence). CDR3 length: 13 amino acids. Trimming took 5 bases from V and 1 from J, leaving 8 bases between them. The CDR3: CASSQRGNYGYTF. In nucleotides, the CDR3 is TGTGCCAGCAGTCAACGCGGTAACTATGGCTACACCTTC.